The sequence of this TCR beta chain was determined in a study of blood T cell repertoires in COVID-19. Study details: Spain, Italy and the United States supplied samples that represented acute and convalescent COVID-19. From T cells, B-cell-depleted T cells, or PBMCs came the material, which was cDNA or gDNA.

Original methodology: From reference gene primer amplification, estimates of nucleated cell counts were derived. TCRdb's copy holds only in-frame clones and misses some; the assay was immunoSEQ multiplex PCR. V, J and clone size derive from that table, while D and trimming were established from the DNA sequence. The table includes about 25,000 clones, over 75% detected once. The clonotype was recovered from a woman aged 80 or older with acute or convalescent COVID-19. Sequenced: peripheral blood.

In nucleotides, the CDR3 is TGTGCCAGCTCGGGGGGGGTACACACCGGGGAGCTGTTTTTT. Translated, it gives CASSGGVHTGELFF. V is TRBV6-5 and J is TRBJ2-2; 8 bases fit TRBD2. Germline lookup yields CDR1 MNHEY and CDR2 SVGAGI. This CDR3 is built from 14 residues. Trimming took 8 bases from V and 3 from J; bases not matched to a gene: 5.